This T cell receptor (beta chain) was captured in a study of patients and donors after allogeneic stem cell transplantation. TCRdb independently ran MiXCR on the RT-PCR reads; one entry per CDR3 protein. The sample carries hundreds of thousands of distinct CDR3 sequences, roughly 16% recorded once. Trimming left V 6 bases short and J 4 bases short, with 11 bases between. The CDR3 extends over 13 amino acids. Germline CDR1 is SGDLS and CDR2 is YYNGEE. Sequencing used blood, either unsorted or a sorted T cell fraction (not recorded which). The rearrangement joins TRBV9 to TRBJ1-3; D possibly corresponds to TRBD1 (5 bases). The source is a human donor who was either an allogeneic HSCT recipient or a stem cell or donor lymphocyte infusion donor (not recorded which). It is not recorded whose cells these are; they may come from a transplant donor. CDR3 bases: TGTGCCAGCAACCCGGCAGGGGGAAACACCATATATTTT. The encoded protein is CASNPAGGNTIYF.